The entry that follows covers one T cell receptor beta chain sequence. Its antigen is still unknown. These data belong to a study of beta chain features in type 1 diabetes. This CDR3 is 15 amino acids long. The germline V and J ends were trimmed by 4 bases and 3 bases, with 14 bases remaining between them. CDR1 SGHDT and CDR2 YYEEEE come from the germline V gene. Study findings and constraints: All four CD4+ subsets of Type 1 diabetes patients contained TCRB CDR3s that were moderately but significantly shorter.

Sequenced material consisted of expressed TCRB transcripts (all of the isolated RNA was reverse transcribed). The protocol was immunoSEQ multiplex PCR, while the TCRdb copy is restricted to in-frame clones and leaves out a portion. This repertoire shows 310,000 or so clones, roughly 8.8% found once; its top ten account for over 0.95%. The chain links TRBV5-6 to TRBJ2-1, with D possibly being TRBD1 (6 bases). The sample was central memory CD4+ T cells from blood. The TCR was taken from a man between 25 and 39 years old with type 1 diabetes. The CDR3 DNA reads TGTGCCAGCAGCCCCGGGACACTTCACTACAATGAGCAGTTCTTC. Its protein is CASSPGTLHYNEQFF. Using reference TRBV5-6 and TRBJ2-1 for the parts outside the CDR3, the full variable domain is DAGVTQSPTHLIKTRGQQVTLRCSPKSGHDTVSWYQQALGQGPQFIFQYYEEEERQRGNFPDRFSGHQFPNYSSELNVNALLLGDSALYLCASSPGTLHYNEQFFGPGTRLTVL.